This passage covers 13 T cell receptor beta chains from one sample sequenced in a study of CD8 T cells in ankylosing spondylitis. Using its own MiXCR run on the 5' RACE reads, TCRdb lists one record per CDR3 protein. Of tens of thousands of distinct CDR3 sequences in the sample, 5.5% to 8% are singletons; the top ten hold 8% to 11%. The specimen sequenced was blood, either unsorted or a sorted T cell fraction (not recorded which). The receptors were gathered from a male donor with ankylosing spondylitis or in good health (not recorded which).

This clonotype was counted many times. This chain joins TRBV5-1 and TRBJ2-3; 9 nucleotides line up with TRBD2. Germline lookup yields CDR1 SGHRS and CDR2 YFSETQ. The CDR3 covers 15 residues. Trimming cost V 1 base and J 5 bases; bases outside gene matches: 5. CDR3 sequence: CASSLKREVGDTQYF. The CDR3 coding sequence is TGCGCCAGCAGCTTGAAGCGGGAGGTTGGAGATACGCAGTATTTT.

In this sample, this clonotype turned up many times. This chain joins TRBV5-1 and TRBJ2-7; D unclear. The V end was cut by 4 bases, the J end by 6 bases, with 8 bases between. This CDR3 is 11 amino acids long. Germline loops: CDR1 SGHRS, CDR2 YFSETQ. The chain's CDR3 is CASSVAGEQYF. The CDR3 nucleotides are TGCGCCAGCAGCGTAGCCGGCGAGCAGTACTTC.

This clonotype was seen many times. The chain links TRBV4-1 to TRBJ2-3; perhaps TRBD2 as D (5 bases). The germline CDR1 and CDR2 sequences are MGHRA and YSYEKL. The CDR3 is made up of 16 amino acids. With 0 bases removed from V and 1 base from J, the gap between germline ends came to 11 bases. CDR3 in amino acids: CASSQEMGGRTDTQYF. Here the CDR3 DNA reads TGCGCCAGCAGCCAAGAGATGGGCGGGCGCACAGATACGCAGTATTTT.

This clonotype was detected only a few times. This chain joins TRBV7-9 and TRBJ2-5; the D is unclear. Trimming removed 5 bases at V and 1 base at J, with 8 bases between. This CDR3 has 13 residues. Germline V gene sequence: CDR1 SEHNR, CDR2 FQNEAQ (reference sequence). The CDR3 DNA reads as TGTGCCAGCAGCGGCGACCTCCAAGAGACCCAGTACTTC. Translated: CASSGDLQETQYF. The whole variable domain, filled in from reference TRBV7-9 and TRBJ2-5, reads DTGVSQNPRHKITKRGQNVTFRCDPISEHNRLYWYRQTLGQGPEFLTYFQNEAQLEKSRLLSDRFSAERPKGSFSTLEIQRTEQGDSAMYLCASSGDLQETQYFGPGTRLLVL.

This clonotype was seen repeatedly, ten times or more. V gene TRBV7-9 combines with J gene TRBJ2-3; D is ambiguous. Trimming pared 5 bases from V and 4 bases from J, leaving 10 bases between. The germline V gene has CDR1 SEHNR and CDR2 FQNEAQ (reference sequence). The CDR3 consists of 13 residues. CDR3 amino acids: CASSPRTADTQYF. For the CDR3, the DNA is TGTGCCAGCAGCCCCCGGACGGCAGATACGCAGTATTTT.

Of note for this clonotype: It may be a read error: a sequence one base away is much more abundant. The chain joins TRBV5-8 to TRBJ1-6; D is possibly TRBD1 (5 bases). CDR1 and CDR2 (germline): SGHTS, YDEGEE. The CDR3 is made up of 15 amino acids. This CDR3 is CATRLRRDLNSPLRF. In nucleotides, the CDR3 is TGTGCCACCCGACTGAGGAGGGACCTCAATTCACCCCTCCGCTTT. The full variable domain, its missing parts supplied by reference TRBV5-8 and TRBJ1-6, is EAGVTQSPTHLIKTRGQQATLRCSPISGHTSVYWYQQALGLGLQFLLWYDEGEERNRGNFPPRFSGRQFPNYSSELNVNALELEDSALYLCATRLRRDLNSPLRFGNGTRLTVT.

A few counts support this clonotype. The rearrangement links TRBV3-1 to TRBJ2-2, with TRBD2 matching over 8 bases. Unmatched junction bases numbered 1, after V lost 4 bases and J lost 0 bases. CDR1 is LGHDT and CDR2 is YNNKEL in the germline V gene (reference sequence). The CDR3 has 15 residues. The CDR3 region has the DNA TGTGCCAGCAGCCTGGGACTAGCGAACACCGGGGAGCTGTTTTTT. Its protein product is CASSLGLANTGELFF.

This clonotype was detected many times. The chain employs TRBV29-1 and TRBJ2-1; 8 positions match TRBD2. The J segment lost 9 bases and the V segment lost 8 bases, leaving 9 bases of the junction unmatched. The germline CDR1 and CDR2 sequences are SQVTM and ANQGSEA. This CDR3 is 12 amino acids long. In DNA form, the CDR3 reads TGCAGCACCGAAGCGGGAGTTGCTGAGCAGTTCTTC. It translates to CSTEAGVAEQFF.

There are many counts of this clonotype. The rearrangement links TRBV5-6 to TRBJ1-5; TRBD1 is a possible D gene (6 bases). Germline V gene sequence: CDR1 SGHDT, CDR2 YYEEEE. V lost 3 bases to trimming and J lost 1 base, with 20 bases between them. The CDR3 is 18 residues long. The CDR3 bases are TGTGCCAGCAGCTCCTACAGGGATCGCGATTTGAGCAATCAGCCCCAGCATTTT. Translation: CASSSYRDRDLSNQPQHF.

Details on this clonotype: Mismatch with germline at one junction end may stem from a read error. The genes are TRBV5-1 and TRBJ1-1; unclear D gene. Germline values: CDR1 SGHRS, CDR2 YFSETQ. The CDR3 consists of 14 residues. The CDR3 protein is CASSPQTGNSEAFF. Here the CDR3 DNA reads TGCGCCAGCAGTCCGCAGACGGGGAACAGTGAAGCTTTCTTT.

This clonotype was detected many times. The CDR3 DNA sequence: TGTGCCAGCAGCTTCTCAGGGGGGATGACCGGGGAGCTGTTTTTT. This sequence encodes CASSFSGGMTGELFF. This chain uses TRBV5-5 with TRBJ2-2; D might be TRBD1 (7 bases). Trimming removed 2 bases from V and 5 bases from J, with 13 bases in between. The germline gives CDR1 SGHKS, CDR2 YYEKEE (reference sequence). The CDR3 consists of 15 residues.

This clonotype was detected ten times or more. The genes are TRBV3-1 and TRBJ2-1, with 7 bases matching TRBD1. The CDR3 contains 14 residues. CDR1 and CDR2 (germline): LGHDT, YNNKEL (reference sequence). With 4 bases clipped from V and 9 bases from J, the junction kept 9 bases outside the gene matches. CDR3 protein: CASSRRGSGGEQFF. CDR3 coding DNA: TGTGCCAGCAGCCGCAGGGGGAGTGGGGGTGAGCAGTTCTTC.

The sample holds many counts of this clonotype. One end of the junction does not line up with germline, which may come from a read error. The V gene is TRBV7-7, the J gene TRBJ2-2, with 7 bases that match TRBD2. The CDR3 has 12 residues. Germline CDR1 reads SSHAT; CDR2 reads FNYEAQ (reference sequence). CDR3 sequence (DNA): TGTGCTAGCAGCCGGGAGGTCGGGGAGCTGTTTTTT. Its translation: CASSREVGELFF.